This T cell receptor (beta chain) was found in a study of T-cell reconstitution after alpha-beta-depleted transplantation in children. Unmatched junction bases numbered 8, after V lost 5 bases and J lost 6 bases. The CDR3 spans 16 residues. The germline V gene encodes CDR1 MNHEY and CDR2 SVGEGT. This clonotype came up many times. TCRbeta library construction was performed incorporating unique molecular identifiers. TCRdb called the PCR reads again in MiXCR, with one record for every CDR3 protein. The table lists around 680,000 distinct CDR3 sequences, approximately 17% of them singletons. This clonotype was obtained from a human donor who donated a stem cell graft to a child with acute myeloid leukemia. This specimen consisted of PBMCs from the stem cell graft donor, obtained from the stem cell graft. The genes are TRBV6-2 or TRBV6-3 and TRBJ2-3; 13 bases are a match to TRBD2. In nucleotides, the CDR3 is TGTGCCAGCAGTCGACTAGCGGGGGGCCCTCATGATACGCAGTATTTT. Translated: CASSRLAGGPHDTQYF.